A selection of T cell receptor beta chains follows, all from one sample in a study of blood T cell repertoires in COVID-19. The assay was immunoSEQ multiplex PCR, and TCRdb's table has in-frame clones only and misses some. Of about 210,000 clones in the sample, 65% to 90% were seen once. The sequencing sample was made of peripheral blood. Receptor source: a man aged 50 to 60 with active or convalescent COVID-19. Both conserved end residues are part of each CDR3. Fields, in order: D gene, J gene, clone size, V gene, CDR3 DNA, CDR3 protein. The D gene is left open where the match is weak. Expanded clones are given a class, and other clones once, few, many or no size at all.

TRBD1 | TRBJ1-2 | - | TRBV10-3 | TGTGCCATCATGACGGGACAGGCGAACTATGGCTACACCTTC | CAIMTGQANYGYTF
TRBD1 | TRBJ2-2 | - | TRBV7-9 | TGTGCCAGCAGCTTAGGACAGGGGGCTAACACCGGGGAGCTGTTTTTT | CASSLGQGANTGELFF
- | TRBJ1-6 | - | TRBV27 | TGTGCCAGCAGTTTAAGCGGAGCCTCACCCCTCCACTTT | CASSLSGASPLHF
TRBD2 | TRBJ2-3 | - | TRBV15 | TGTGCCACCAGCAGAGACTCGACTAGCGGGAGCACAGATACGCAGTATTTT | CATSRDSTSGSTDTQYF
TRBD2 | TRBJ2-1 | many | TRBV2 | TGTGCCAGCAGTGAAAGCGGGGGGACCTACAATGAGCAGTTCTTC | CASSESGGTYNEQFF
- | TRBJ2-1 | - | TRBV25-1 | TGTGCCAGCAGTGGCCTAAAGCAGTTCTTC | CASSGLKQFF
TRBD2 | TRBJ2-2 | - | TRBV5-1 | TGCGCCAGCAGTAGCGGGGGCCTCACCGGGGAGCTGTTTTTT | CASSSGGLTGELFF
TRBD2 | TRBJ2-5 | few | TRBV7-3 | TGTGCCAGCAGCTTAATGGCGGGGGACGAAGAGACCCAGTACTTC | CASSLMAGDEETQYF
TRBD1 | TRBJ1-6 | - | TRBV7-8 | TGTGCCAGCAGCTTAGGGAGCCCAGGGGGCGGTTCACCCCTCCACTTT | CASSLGSPGGGSPLHF
- | TRBJ1-1 | once | TRBV28 | TGTGCCAGCAGACCCGGGGGGTTTACGGGCACTGAAGCTTTCTTT | CASRPGGFTGTEAFF
TRBD1 | TRBJ1-2 | - | TRBV29-1 | TGCAGCGTCACAGGGGACTATGGCTACACCTTC | CSVTGDYGYTF
TRBD1 | TRBJ1-2 | - | TRBV29-1 | TGCAGCGTTGAAGAAGACAGGGGGCTTGGCTACACCTTC | CSVEEDRGLGYTF
- | TRBJ2-7 | - | TRBV5-6 | TGTGCCAGCAGCTTCTACGTGGGGGGCTACGAGCAGTACTTC | CASSFYVGGYEQYF
- | TRBJ2-7 | - | TRBV27 | TGTGCCAGCAGTTTATCGGGACACAACTACGAGCAGTACTTC | CASSLSGHNYEQYF
TRBD2 | TRBJ2-1 | many | TRBV11-2 | TGTGCCAGCTCTGCTCGGACTAGAGGGTTCCCTGAGCAGTTCTTC | CASSARTRGFPEQFF
- | TRBJ2-6 | - | TRBV11-2 | TGTGCCAGCAGCCAAGCTCGGGACACGCTCTCTGGGGCCAACGTCCTGACTTTC | CASSQARDTLSGANVLTF
TRBD2 | TRBJ2-3 | - | TRBV7-6 | TGTGCCAGCAGCTTAGGCATCAGCGGGGGGGAAACAGATACGCAGTATTTT | CASSLGISGGETDTQYF
TRBD2 | TRBJ2-2 | once | TRBV3-1/TRBV3-2 | TGTGCCAGCAGCCGGGCGGGAGCGAACACCGGGGAGCTGTTTTTT | CASSRAGANTGELFF
- | TRBJ1-6 | few | TRBV4-1 | TGCGCCAGCAGCCAAGATTCCGTCAGATCCTATAATTCACCCCTCCACTTT | CASSQDSVRSYNSPLHF
- | TRBJ2-3 | - | TRBV4-3 | TGCGCCAGCAGCCAACTAGGGGGCACAGATACGCAGTATTTT | CASSQLGGTDTQYF
TRBD1 | TRBJ1-3 | - | TRBV5-1 | TGCGCCAGCAGCTTGGCTGGACAGGAAAACGGAAACACCATATATTTT | CASSLAGQENGNTIYF
- | TRBJ2-1 | - | TRBV4-3 | TGCGCCAGCAGCCAAGGGACTGGCTCCTACAATGAGCAGTTCTTC | CASSQGTGSYNEQFF
TRBD1 | TRBJ2-5 | - | TRBV29-1 | TGCAGTGGCCGGGCAGGGGGAGTATTGAAGACCCAGTACTTC | CSGRAGGVLKTQYF
TRBD1 | TRBJ1-1 | - | TRBV4-1 | TGCGCCAGCAGCCAAGTCCCGGGACAGGGTTTGAACACTGAAGCTTTCTTT | CASSQVPGQGLNTEAFF
- | TRBJ2-3 | - | TRBV27 | TGTGCCAGCAGTCATGGCACAGGGCTCACAGATACGCAGTATTTT | CASSHGTGLTDTQYF
TRBD2 | TRBJ2-7 | - | TRBV7-2 | TGTGCCAGCAGCGGGCGACTAGCGGGGCCTACGAAGCAGTACTTC | CASSGRLAGPTKQYF
- | TRBJ1-1 | - | TRBV5-5 | TGTGCCAGCGGGGGCCTTTTGAGGGACACTGAAGCTTTCTTT | CASGGLLRDTEAFF
TRBD2 | TRBJ2-3 | few | TRBV12-3/TRBV12-4 | TGTGCCAGCAGACCTCCTAGCGGAGATACGCAGTATTTT | CASRPPSGDTQYF
- | TRBJ2-3 | - | TRBV4-3 | TGCGCCAGCAGCCAAAATGTAGAAGATACGCAGTATTTT | CASSQNVEDTQYF
- | TRBJ2-3 | - | TRBV6-6 | TGTGCCAGCAGAGGGGGGGCCCTCCAAGATACGCAGTATTTT | CASRGGALQDTQYF
- | TRBJ2-5 | - | TRBV5-1 | TGCGCCAGCAGCCCCGTCGGCCAAGAGACCCAGTACTTC | CASSPVGQETQYF
- | TRBJ1-4 | - | TRBV28 | TGTGCCAGCAGTTCCCTCCGCAGCGCAACTAATGAAAAACTGTTTTTT | CASSSLRSATNEKLFF
- | TRBJ1-1 | - | TRBV6-5 | TGTGCCAGCTCAGGGCCCACTGAAGCTTTCTTT | CASSGPTEAFF
TRBD2 | TRBJ2-7 | - | TRBV2 | TGTGCCAGCTGGGGGGATACCGGGACTAAGGGCTACGAGCAGTACTTC | CASWGDTGTKGYEQYF
- | TRBJ2-7 | - | TRBV7-9 | TGTGCCAGCAGTCGCGGACAGGCGGGAGAGCAGTACTTC | CASSRGQAGEQYF
- | TRBJ1-2 | once | TRBV2 | TGTGCCAGCAGTGATGGGGCAGTTACGAACTATGGCTACACCTTC | CASSDGAVTNYGYTF
TRBD1 | TRBJ2-1 | - | TRBV9 | TGTGCCAGCAGCGTAACCTCCCGAAGGGGGCACGGTTACAATGAGCAGTTCTTC | CASSVTSRRGHGYNEQFF